This record looks at one T cell receptor (beta chain) sequence and its context. There is no known antigen for this receptor. No clone much larger than this one lies a single base away; base qualities are absent. Whole blood was collected in K2EDTA tubes by collaborating institutions according to the institutions' own protocols. Collaborator samples were shipped for TCRbeta analysis as frozen whole blood, isolated PBMCs, or DNA extracted from either sample type. The data were taken from a study of blood T cell repertoires in COVID-19 (dated by TCRdb to 2019 to 2021). In terms of the full investigation: Samples covering the acute and convalescent phases of COVID-19 were provided by collaborators in the United States, Italy and Spain. The material from the prospective study consisted of cDNA or gDNA derived from T cells, B-cell-depleted T cells, or PBMCs. Subjects who had been exposed to COVID-19, were actively infected with it, or had recovered from it provided the deeply sampled blood TCRbeta repertoires that made up the dataset. A freely available public database, intended as a resource for researchers studying the immune response to SARS-CoV-2, is where the repertoires were released. The samples were drawn from two sources: the first 160 participants of the ongoing ImmuneRACE study, and 1,000 to 1,500 subjects contributed by 6 global collaborators. A de-identified subject ID, COVID-19 status, age in years and sex were almost always included in the sample metadata. Where available, HLA class I and class II types were taken from metadata supplied by the sample provider and were not determined by assay-based typing. Overall study outcomes, separate from this receptor: The quantity of clinical and demographic metadata differed by source and by participant and was supplied without curation.

The CDR3 contains 15 residues, cysteine and phenylalanine counted. Just CDR3 DNA is preserved here, 45 bases in frame from base 1. For this chain, trimming is 2 bases at the V end and 3 bases at the J end, and the number of junction bases without a gene match is 0. Sequences MGHRA (CDR1) and YSYEKL (CDR2) are obtained from the germline V gene. The immunoSEQ Assay, a bias-controlled multiplex PCR, was used to amplify TCRbeta CDR3 regions from genomic DNA. Concerning the study's data processing: The number of nucleated cells in each sample was estimated by amplification of reference gene primers within the assay. To quantify the absolute abundance of each unique TCRbeta CDR3 rearrangement, sequence reads were collapsed and filtered. Productive Simpson clonality was computed per sample as the square root of Simpson's diversity index over productive rearrangements. TCRdb re-hosts the immuneACCESS table, in-frame sequences only. Its copies lack some clones; in the studies checked, an unresolved V gene accounts for under half of them, and the cause for the rest is not known. For V, J and clone size, that table is used; D and trimming come from the DNA. This sample lists approximately 100,000 clones; just under 85% were detected once. The ten largest clones capture about 3.6% of the sample.

The chain is encoded by TRBV4-1 joined to TRBJ2-2; 10 middle bases align to TRBD2. The sequencing input was peripheral blood. This clonotype was sampled from a woman of 80 years or more with active or convalescent COVID-19. The CDR3 protein: CASSQLAGDTGELFF. The base sequence is TGCGCCAGCAGCCAACTAGCGGGGGACACCGGGGAGCTGTTTTTT.